A selection of T cell receptor beta chains follows, all from one sample in a study of blood T cell repertoires in COVID-19. Here immunoSEQ multiplex PCR was the method, and the copy in TCRdb shows in-frame clones only, minus some. This sample yields 300,000 or so clones, of which 86% are seen a single time; 1.5% to 2% belongs to the top ten. What was sequenced was peripheral blood. Source of these receptors: a woman between 45 and 60 years old with acute or convalescent COVID-19. Each CDR3 is given with its conserved first and last residue. The order of the fields is J gene, D gene, V gene, CDR3 protein. The D gene is left open where the match is weak.

TRBJ2-1 | NA | TRBV29-1 | CSDRESTYNEQFF
TRBJ2-3 | TRBD1 | TRBV5-1 | CASSQGQTDTQYF
TRBJ2-5 | NA | TRBV29-1 | CSARGVQETQYF
TRBJ2-3 | TRBD1 | TRBV5-1 | CASRDRVPSTDTQYF
TRBJ2-7 | TRBD2 | TRBV28 | CASSFSRTSGGYEQYF
TRBJ2-1 | TRBD2 | TRBV11-3 | CASSLGGASGRIIVEQFF
TRBJ2-6 | NA | TRBV5-1 | CASSLEGAGANVLTF
TRBJ2-7 | NA | TRBV11-1 | CASSPKDFTYEQYF
TRBJ1-6 | NA | TRBV4-2 | CASSQGGGSYNSPLHF
TRBJ2-7 | TRBD2 | TRBV9 | CASSVVASGVYEQYF
TRBJ2-2 | TRBD2 | TRBV5-1 | CASSPGTSGRGNTGELFF
TRBJ2-1 | NA | TRBV4-2 | CASSQDAAGNNEQFF
TRBJ2-2 | NA | TRBV25-1 | CASSEVQGSTGELFF
TRBJ1-2 | NA | TRBV24-1 | CATSEAGVGYTF
TRBJ2-4 | TRBD2 | TRBV24-1 | CATSGTSGNAKNIQYF
TRBJ1-2 | TRBD1 | TRBV30 | CARRQGSFGYTF
TRBJ1-5 | NA | TRBV28 | CASSSGAPTNQPQHF
TRBJ1-5 | NA | TRBV7-9 | CASSTPGGTAQHF
TRBJ1-2 | NA | TRBV28 | CASSFPGGPYGYTF
TRBJ2-3 | TRBD2 | TRBV29-1 | CSVLPQGTSGGVSTDTQYF